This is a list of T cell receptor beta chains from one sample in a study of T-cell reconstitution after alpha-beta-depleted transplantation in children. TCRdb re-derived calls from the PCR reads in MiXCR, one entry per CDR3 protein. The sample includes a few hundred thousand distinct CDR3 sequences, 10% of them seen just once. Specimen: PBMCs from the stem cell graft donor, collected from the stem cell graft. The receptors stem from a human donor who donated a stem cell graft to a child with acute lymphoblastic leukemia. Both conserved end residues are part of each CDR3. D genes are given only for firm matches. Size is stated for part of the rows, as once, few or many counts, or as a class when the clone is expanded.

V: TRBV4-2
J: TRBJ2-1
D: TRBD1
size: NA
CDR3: CASSHDRGLGNEQFF
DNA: TGTGCCAGCAGCCATGACAGGGGGCTTGGGAATGAGCAGTTCTTC

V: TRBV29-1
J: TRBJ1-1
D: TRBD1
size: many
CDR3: CSVEGGDRATEAFF
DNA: TGCAGCGTTGAAGGGGGGGACAGGGCCACTGAAGCTTTCTTT

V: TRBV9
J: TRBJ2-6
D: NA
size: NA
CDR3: CASQTGANVLTF
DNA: TGTGCCAGTCAAACTGGGGCCAACGTCCTGACTTTC

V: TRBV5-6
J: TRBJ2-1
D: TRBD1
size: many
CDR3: CASGTELYNEQFF
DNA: TGTGCCAGTGGGACAGAGCTCTACAATGAGCAGTTCTTC

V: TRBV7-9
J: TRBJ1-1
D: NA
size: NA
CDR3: CASSLASAPDTEAFF
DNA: TGTGCCAGCAGCTTAGCCAGCGCGCCCGACACTGAAGCTTTCTTT

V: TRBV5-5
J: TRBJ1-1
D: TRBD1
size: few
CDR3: CASSLGQGNEAFF
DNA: TGTGCCAGCAGCTTGGGACAGGGGAATGAAGCTTTCTTT

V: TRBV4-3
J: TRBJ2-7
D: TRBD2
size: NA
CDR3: CASSQLGGAGVREQYF
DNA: TGCGCCAGCAGCCAACTTGGTGGAGCGGGAGTTCGCGAGCAGTACTTC

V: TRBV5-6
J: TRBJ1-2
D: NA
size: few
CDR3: CASRMGAGAPYGYTF
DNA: TGTGCCAGCAGAATGGGGGCAGGCGCACCTTATGGCTACACCTTC

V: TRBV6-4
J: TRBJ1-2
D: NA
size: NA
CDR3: CASSDSRHGYTF
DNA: TGTGCCAGCAGTGACTCGAGGCATGGCTACACCTTC

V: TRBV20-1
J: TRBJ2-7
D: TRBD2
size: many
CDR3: CSAPDAGGFTYEQYF
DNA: TGCAGTGCCCCTGATGCGGGAGGGTTCACCTACGAGCAGTACTTC

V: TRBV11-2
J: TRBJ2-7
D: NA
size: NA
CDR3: CASSITATYEQYF
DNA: TGTGCCAGCAGCATAACTGCTACCTACGAGCAGTACTTC

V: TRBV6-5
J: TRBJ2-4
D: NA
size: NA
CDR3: CASSYSSVGRRKNIQYF
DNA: TGTGCCAGCAGTTACTCGTCCGTGGGCAGGCGTAAAAACATTCAGTACTTC

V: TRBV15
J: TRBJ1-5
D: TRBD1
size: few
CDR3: CATSRRQGLVNQPQHF
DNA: TGTGCCACCAGCAGAAGACAGGGGCTGGTCAATCAGCCCCAGCATTTT

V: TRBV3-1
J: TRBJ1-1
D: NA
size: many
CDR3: CASSQEQDTEAFF
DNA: TGTGCCAGCAGCCAAGAACAAGACACTGAAGCTTTCTTT

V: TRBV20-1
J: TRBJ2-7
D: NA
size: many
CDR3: CSVPTASDFGQYF
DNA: TGCAGTGTCCCGACAGCATCCGATTTCGGGCAGTACTTC

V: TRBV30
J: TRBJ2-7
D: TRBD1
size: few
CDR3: CAWQDRGSYEQYF
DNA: TGTGCCTGGCAGGACAGGGGCTCCTACGAGCAGTACTTC

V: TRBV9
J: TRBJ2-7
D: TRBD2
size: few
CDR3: CASSVGPESGRGSYEQYF
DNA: TGTGCCAGCAGCGTAGGTCCCGAAAGCGGGAGGGGCTCCTACGAGCAGTACTTC

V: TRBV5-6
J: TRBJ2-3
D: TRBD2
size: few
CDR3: CASSFRGQSRGGVLTDTQYF
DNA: TGTGCCAGCAGCTTCCGAGGACAGAGCCGGGGGGGTGTGTTGACAGATACGCAGTATTTT

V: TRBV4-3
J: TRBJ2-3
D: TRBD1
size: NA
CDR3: CASSQDRGPSDTQYF
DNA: TGCGCCAGCAGCCAAGACAGGGGGCCTTCAGATACGCAGTATTTT

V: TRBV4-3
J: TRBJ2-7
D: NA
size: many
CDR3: CASSQDARWDYEQYF
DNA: TGCGCCAGCAGCCAAGATGCCCGTTGGGACTACGAGCAGTACTTC